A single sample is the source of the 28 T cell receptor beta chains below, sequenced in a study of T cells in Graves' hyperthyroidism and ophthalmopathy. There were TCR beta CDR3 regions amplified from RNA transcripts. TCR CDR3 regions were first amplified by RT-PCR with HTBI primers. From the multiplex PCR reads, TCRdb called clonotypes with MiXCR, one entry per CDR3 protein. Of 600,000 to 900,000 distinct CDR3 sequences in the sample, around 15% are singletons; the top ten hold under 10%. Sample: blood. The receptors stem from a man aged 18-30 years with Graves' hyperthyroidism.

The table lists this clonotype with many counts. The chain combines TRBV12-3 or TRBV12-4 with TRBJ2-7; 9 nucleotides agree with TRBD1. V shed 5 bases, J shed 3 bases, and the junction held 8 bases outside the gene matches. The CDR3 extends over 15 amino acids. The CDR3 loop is CASSGGRDRVYEQYF. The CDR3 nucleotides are TGTGCCAGCAGTGGGGGCCGGGACAGGGTCTACGAGCAGTACTTC.

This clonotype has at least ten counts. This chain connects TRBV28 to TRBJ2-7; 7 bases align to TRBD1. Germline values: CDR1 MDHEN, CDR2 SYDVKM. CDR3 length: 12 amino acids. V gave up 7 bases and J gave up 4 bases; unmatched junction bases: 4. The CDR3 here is CASTRGQYEQYF. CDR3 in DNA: TGTGCCAGCACGAGGGGGCAGTACGAGCAGTACTTC. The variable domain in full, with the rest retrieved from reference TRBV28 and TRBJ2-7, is DVKVTQSSRYLVKRTGEKVFLECVQDMDHENMFWYRQDPGLGLRLIYFSYDVKMKEKGDIPEGYSVSREKKERFSLILESASTNQTSMYLCASTRGQYEQYFGPGTRLTVT.

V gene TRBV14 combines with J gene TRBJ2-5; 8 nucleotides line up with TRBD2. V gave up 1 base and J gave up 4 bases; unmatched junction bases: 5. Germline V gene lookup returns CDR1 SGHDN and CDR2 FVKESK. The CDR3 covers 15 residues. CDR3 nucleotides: TGTGCCAGCAGCCAAGGGACTAGCAAGGGAGAGACCCAGTACTTC. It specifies CASSQGTSKGETQYF.

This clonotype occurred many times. CDR3 bases: TGTGCCAGCAGGACGGGAGGGCTTAGCTATGGCTACACCTTC. This encodes CASRTGGLSYGYTF. The rearrangement links TRBV2 to TRBJ1-2, with no clear D. The CDR3 runs 14 residues. V lost 6 bases and J 4 bases, leaving 15 bases between the germline ends. In germline, CDR1 is SNHLY, CDR2 FYNNEI.

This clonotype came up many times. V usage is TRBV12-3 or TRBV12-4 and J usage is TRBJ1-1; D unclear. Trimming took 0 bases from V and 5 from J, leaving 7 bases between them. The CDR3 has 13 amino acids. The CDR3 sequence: CASSLAQGTEAFF. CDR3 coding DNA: TGTGCCAGCAGTTTAGCGCAAGGGACTGAAGCTTTCTTT.

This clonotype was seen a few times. The CDR3, as DNA: TGTGCCTGGAGGTTAGCGGGAGCAGTCTACAATGAGCAGTTCTTC. The encoded protein is CAWRLAGAVYNEQFF. This sequence joins TRBV30 and TRBJ2-1; 9 bases align to TRBD2. This CDR3 spans 15 amino acids. V lost 3 bases and J lost 3; bases outside the gene matches: 6. The germline gives CDR1 GTSNPN, CDR2 SVGIG (reference sequence).

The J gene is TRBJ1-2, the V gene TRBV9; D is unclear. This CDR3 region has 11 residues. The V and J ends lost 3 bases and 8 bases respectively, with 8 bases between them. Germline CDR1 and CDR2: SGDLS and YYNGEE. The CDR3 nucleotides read TGTGCCAGCAGCGCCCACAAGGGCTACACCTTC. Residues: CASSAHKGYTF.

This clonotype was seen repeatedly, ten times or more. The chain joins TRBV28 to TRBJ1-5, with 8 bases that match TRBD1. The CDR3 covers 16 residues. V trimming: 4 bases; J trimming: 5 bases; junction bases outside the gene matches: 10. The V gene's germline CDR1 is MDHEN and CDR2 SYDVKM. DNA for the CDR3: TGTGCCAGCAGTTCCGTCCGACAGGGGAGCCATCAGCCCCAGCATTTT. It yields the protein CASSSVRQGSHQPQHF.

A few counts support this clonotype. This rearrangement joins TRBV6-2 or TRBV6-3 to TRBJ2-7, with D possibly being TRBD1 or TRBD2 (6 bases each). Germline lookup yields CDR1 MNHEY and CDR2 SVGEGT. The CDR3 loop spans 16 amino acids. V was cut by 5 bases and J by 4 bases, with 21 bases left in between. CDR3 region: CASSPNEGEERYEQYF. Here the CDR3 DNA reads TGTGCCAGCAGTCCGAACGAGGGGGAGGAACGGTACGAGCAGTACTTC.

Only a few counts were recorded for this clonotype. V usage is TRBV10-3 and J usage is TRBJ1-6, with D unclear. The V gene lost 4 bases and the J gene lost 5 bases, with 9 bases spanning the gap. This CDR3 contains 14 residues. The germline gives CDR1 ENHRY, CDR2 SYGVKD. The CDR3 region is CAISGPGDNSPLHF. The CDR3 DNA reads TGTGCCATCAGTGGGCCAGGAGATAATTCACCCCTCCACTTT.

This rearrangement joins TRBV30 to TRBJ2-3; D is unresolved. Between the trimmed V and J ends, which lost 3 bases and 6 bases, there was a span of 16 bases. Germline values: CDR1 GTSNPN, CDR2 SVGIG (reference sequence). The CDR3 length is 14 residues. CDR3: CAWRRSNNWDTQYF. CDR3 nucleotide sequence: TGTGCCTGGAGAAGGTCCAACAACTGGGATACGCAGTATTTT.

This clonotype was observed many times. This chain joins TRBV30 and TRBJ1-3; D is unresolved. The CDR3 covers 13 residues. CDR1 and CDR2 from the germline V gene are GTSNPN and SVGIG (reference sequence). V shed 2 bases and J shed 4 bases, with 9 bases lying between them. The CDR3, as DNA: TGTGCCTGGAGTTTGATTACAGGAAACACCATATATTTT. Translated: CAWSLITGNTIYF.

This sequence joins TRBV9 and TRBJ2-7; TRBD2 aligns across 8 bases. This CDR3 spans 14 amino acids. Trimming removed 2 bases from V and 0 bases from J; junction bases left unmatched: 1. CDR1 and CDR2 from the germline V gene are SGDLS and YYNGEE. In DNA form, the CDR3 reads TGTGCCAGCAGCGTGACTAGCGCCTCCTACGAGCAGTACTTC. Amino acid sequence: CASSVTSASYEQYF.

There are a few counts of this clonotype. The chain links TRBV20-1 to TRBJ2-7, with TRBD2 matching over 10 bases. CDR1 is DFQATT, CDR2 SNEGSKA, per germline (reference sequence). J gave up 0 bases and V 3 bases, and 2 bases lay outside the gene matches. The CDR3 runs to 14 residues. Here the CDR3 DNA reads TGCAGTGCTAGGCTAGCGGGGGTCTCCTACGAGCAGTACTTC. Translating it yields CSARLAGVSYEQYF.

CDR3 in DNA: TGTGCCGCCCTAAGAAACTGGTGGGTCGAAGAGAAGGGGGCTACGAGCACTGAAGCTTTCTTT. Protein product: CAALRNWWVEEKGATSTEAFF. V usage is TRBV6-1 and J usage is TRBJ1-1, with TRBD1 matching 7 bases. This CDR3 region has 21 residues. The germline V gene has CDR1 MNHNS and CDR2 SASEGT. Trimming removed 11 bases from V and 4 bases from J; junction bases left unmatched: 34.

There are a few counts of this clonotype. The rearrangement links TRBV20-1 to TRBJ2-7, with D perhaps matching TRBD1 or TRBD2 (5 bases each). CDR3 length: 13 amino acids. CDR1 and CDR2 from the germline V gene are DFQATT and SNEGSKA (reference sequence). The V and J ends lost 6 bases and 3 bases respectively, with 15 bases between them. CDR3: CSANAGTFYEQYF. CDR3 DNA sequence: TGCAGTGCAAACGCCGGGACCTTCTACGAGCAGTACTTC.

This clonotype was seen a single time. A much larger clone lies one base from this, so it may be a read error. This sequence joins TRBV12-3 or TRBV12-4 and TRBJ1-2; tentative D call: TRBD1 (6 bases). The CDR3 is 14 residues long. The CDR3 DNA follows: TGTGCCGGCAGTTTATCACGGGGGGCAAATGGCTACACCTTC. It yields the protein CAGSLSRGANGYTF.

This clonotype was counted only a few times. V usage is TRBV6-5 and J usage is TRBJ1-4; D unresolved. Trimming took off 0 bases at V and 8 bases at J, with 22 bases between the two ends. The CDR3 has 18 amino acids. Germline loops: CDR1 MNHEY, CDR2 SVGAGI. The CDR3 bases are TGTGCCAGCAGTTACTCCGCGGGATCCCTCGAAATTGGGGAAAAACTGTTTTTT. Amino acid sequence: CASSYSAGSLEIGEKLFF.

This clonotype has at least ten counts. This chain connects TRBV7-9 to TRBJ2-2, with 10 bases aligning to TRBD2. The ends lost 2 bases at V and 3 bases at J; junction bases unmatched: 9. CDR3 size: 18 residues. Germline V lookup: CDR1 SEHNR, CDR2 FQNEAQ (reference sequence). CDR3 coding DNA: TGTGCCAGCAGCTTATATGCTAGCGGGAGTCGGGACACCGGGGAGCTGTTTTTT. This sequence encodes CASSLYASGSRDTGELFF.

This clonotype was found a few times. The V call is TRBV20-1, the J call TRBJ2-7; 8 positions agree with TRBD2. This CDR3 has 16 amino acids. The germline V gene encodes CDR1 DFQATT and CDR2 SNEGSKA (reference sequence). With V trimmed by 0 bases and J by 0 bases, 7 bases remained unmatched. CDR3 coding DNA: TGCAGTGCTAGAGATTGGCAGCGGGAGAGCTCCTACGAGCAGTACTTC. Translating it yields CSARDWQRESSYEQYF.

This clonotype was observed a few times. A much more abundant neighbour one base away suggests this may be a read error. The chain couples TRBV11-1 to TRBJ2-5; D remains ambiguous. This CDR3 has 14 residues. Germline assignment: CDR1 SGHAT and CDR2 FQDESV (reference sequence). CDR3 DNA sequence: TGTGCCAACAGCCCGGAGAGAACCCAAGAGACCCAGTACTTC. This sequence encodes CANSPERTQETQYF.

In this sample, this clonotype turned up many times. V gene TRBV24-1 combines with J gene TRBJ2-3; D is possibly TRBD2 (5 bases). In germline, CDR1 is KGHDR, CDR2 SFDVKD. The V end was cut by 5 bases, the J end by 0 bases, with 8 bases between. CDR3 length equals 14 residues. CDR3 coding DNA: TGTGCCACCAGTGGGCGGGTCAGCACAGATACGCAGTATTTT. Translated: CATSGRVSTDTQYF.

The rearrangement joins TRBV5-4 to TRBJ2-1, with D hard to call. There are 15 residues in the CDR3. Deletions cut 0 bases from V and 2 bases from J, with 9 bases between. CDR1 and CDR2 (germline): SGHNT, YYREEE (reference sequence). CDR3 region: CASSLVGLTYNEQFF. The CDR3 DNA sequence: TGTGCCAGCAGCTTGGTTGGCCTAACCTACAATGAGCAGTTCTTC.

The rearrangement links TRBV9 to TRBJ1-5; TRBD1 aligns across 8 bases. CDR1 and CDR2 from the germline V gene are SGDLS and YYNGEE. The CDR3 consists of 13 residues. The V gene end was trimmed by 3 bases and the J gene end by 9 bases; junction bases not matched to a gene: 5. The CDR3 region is CASSGTGHGPQHF. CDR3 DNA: TGTGCCAGCAGCGGGACAGGGCACGGGCCCCAGCATTTT.

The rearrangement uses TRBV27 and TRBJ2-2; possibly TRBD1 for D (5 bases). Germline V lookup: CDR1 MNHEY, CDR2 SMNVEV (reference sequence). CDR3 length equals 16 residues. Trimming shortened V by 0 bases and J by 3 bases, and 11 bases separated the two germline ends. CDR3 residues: CASSLSWTPYTGELFF. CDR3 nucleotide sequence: TGTGCCAGCAGTTTATCTTGGACACCCTACACCGGGGAGCTGTTTTTT.

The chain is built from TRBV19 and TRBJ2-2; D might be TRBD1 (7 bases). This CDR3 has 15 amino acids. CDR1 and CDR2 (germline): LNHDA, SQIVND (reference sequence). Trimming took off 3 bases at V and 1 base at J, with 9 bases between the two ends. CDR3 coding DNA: TGTGCCAGTAGTATGCGGGACAGGAACACCGGGGAGCTGTTTTTT. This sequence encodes CASSMRDRNTGELFF.

CDR3 nucleotides: TGTGCCAGCAGCCTCCAGGCGGGGTCTGGCACAGATACGCAGTATTTT. Translating gives CASSLQAGSGTDTQYF. The chain recombines TRBV11-3 with TRBJ2-3; a possible D gene is TRBD2 (6 bases). This CDR3 region has 16 residues. With 5 bases removed from V and 1 base from J, the gap between germline ends came to 16 bases. Germline CDR1 SGHNT, CDR2 YENEEA.

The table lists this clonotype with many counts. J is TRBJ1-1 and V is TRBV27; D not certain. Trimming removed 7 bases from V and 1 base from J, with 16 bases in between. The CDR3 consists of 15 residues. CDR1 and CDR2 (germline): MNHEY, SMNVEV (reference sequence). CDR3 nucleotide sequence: TGTGCCAGCACTCCTGGCGGGTTTGGGAACACTGAAGCTTTCTTT. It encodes CASTPGGFGNTEAFF.